This passage covers 32 T cell receptor beta chains from one sample sequenced in a study of neoadjuvant nivolumab and ipilimumab in lung cancer. TCRdb's copy holds only in-frame clones and misses some; the assay was immunoSEQ multiplex PCR. There are approximately 13,000 clones in the sample; under 70% occur only once, and roughly 24% lies in the top ten. Specimen: peripheral blood, collected after neoadjuvant nivolumab, alone or with ipilimumab, at or shortly before surgery. Every receptor here comes from an adult with non-small cell lung cancer.

The chain has TRBV25-1 and TRBJ2-5, with D uncertain. Between the trimmed V and J ends, which lost 2 bases and 5 bases, there was a span of 6 bases. From germline, CDR1 is MGHDK and CDR2 SYGVNS. The CDR3 is 12 residues long. The CDR3 region has the DNA TGTGCCAGCAGTGAACATCATGAGACCCAGTACTTC. This translates into CASSEHHETQYF.

This clone was recorded only once. This sequence joins TRBV5-1 and TRBJ1-2; 8 bases map to TRBD1. Unmatched junction bases numbered 7, after V lost 0 bases and J lost 6 bases. This CDR3 has 15 residues. CDR1 SGHRS and CDR2 YFSETQ come from the germline V gene. CDR3 sequence: CASSLDPGGANGYTF. The CDR3 region has the DNA TGCGCCAGCAGCTTGGATCCAGGGGGCGCAAATGGCTACACCTTC.

This chain connects TRBV5-1 to TRBJ1-2, with 10 bases identical to TRBD1. Germline CDR1 is SGHRS and CDR2 is YFSETQ. The CDR3 runs to 15 residues. V trimming: 0 bases; J trimming: 4 bases; junction bases outside the gene matches: 3. As DNA, the CDR3 is TGCGCCAGCAGCTTGGGAGGGACAGGGGCCTATGGCTACACCTTC. The encoded protein is CASSLGGTGAYGYTF.

V gene TRBV5-1 combines with J gene TRBJ2-2; D call uncertain. The CDR3 contains 13 residues. Trimming cost V 1 base and J 3 bases, with 4 bases left between them. The germline V gene has CDR1 SGHRS and CDR2 YFSETQ. DNA of the CDR3: TGCGCCAGCAGCTTGTTGGACACCGGGGAGCTGTTTTTT. Residues: CASSLLDTGELFF.

The chain carries TRBV7-6 and TRBJ2-1; TRBD2 matches at 7 bases. The V gene's germline CDR1 is SGHVS and CDR2 FNYEAQ. The CDR3 has 15 residues. The V gene end was trimmed by 3 bases and the J gene end by 7 bases; junction bases not matched to a gene: 9. CDR3 region: CASSLGGSSHNEQFF. The CDR3 nucleotides read TGTGCCAGCAGCTTGGGCGGGAGCTCCCATAATGAGCAGTTCTTC.

This rearrangement joins TRBV30 to TRBJ1-1; D remains unclear. The CDR3 has 11 amino acids. Germline V CDR1 and CDR2: GTSNPN, SVGIG (reference sequence). Trimming pared 8 bases from V and 4 bases from J, leaving 11 bases between. The CDR3 loop is CAQAGFTEAFF. The DNA of the CDR3 is TGTGCCCAGGCCGGTTTCACTGAAGCTTTCTTT.

V usage is TRBV2 and J usage is TRBJ1-2; TRBD1 matches at 8 bases. The V and J ends lost 7 bases and 4 bases, in that order; junction bases with no gene match: 5. Germline CDR1 reads SNHLY; CDR2 reads FYNNEI. The CDR3 covers 13 residues. The CDR3 here is CASMAGGLYGYTF. The CDR3 DNA sequence: TGTGCCAGCATGGCAGGGGGCCTCTATGGCTACACCTTC. Full variable domain (missing parts from reference TRBV2 and TRBJ1-2): EPEVTQTPSHQVTQMGQEVILRCVPISNHLYFYWYRQILGQKVEFLVSFYNNEISEKSEIFDDQFSVERPDGSNFTLKIRSTKLEDSAMYFCASMAGGLYGYTFGSGTRLTVV.

The rearrangement joins TRBV4-1 to TRBJ1-4; no clear D gene. Germline V gene lookup returns CDR1 MGHRA and CDR2 YSYEKL. CDR3 length equals 14 residues. CDR3 region: CAGGSPEGGEKLFF. The CDR3 DNA reads as TGCGCGGGCGGCAGCCCCGAGGGTGGTGAAAAACTGTTTTTT.

This clone has more than one count but fewer than ten. The rearrangement joins TRBV6-1 to TRBJ2-5; TRBD2 matches at 7 bases. V lost 6 bases, J lost 5 bases, and 0 bases stayed unmatched. Germline assignment: CDR1 MNHNS and CDR2 SASEGT. This CDR3 contains 11 residues. CDR3 coding DNA: TGTGCCAGCAGCGGGAGGGAGACCCAGTACTTC. Its protein is CASSGRETQYF.

The J gene is TRBJ2-3, the V gene TRBV7-2, with D possibly matching TRBD1 (5 bases). Germline CDR1 is SGHTA and CDR2 is FQGNSA. CDR3 length: 15 residues. Trimming took 0 bases from V and 4 from J, leaving 11 bases between them. CDR3 loop: CASSLAFREADTQYF. The DNA for the CDR3 is TGTGCCAGCAGCTTAGCGTTCAGGGAAGCAGATACGCAGTATTTT.

The chain is built from TRBV18 and TRBJ2-7; D may be TRBD1 or TRBD2 (5 bases each). CDR3 size: 12 residues. V was clipped by 6 bases and J by 5 bases, with 11 bases between them. Germline loops: CDR1 KGHSH, CDR2 LQKENI. DNA for the CDR3: TGTGCCAGCTCGGGAGACAGCCACGAGCAGTACTTC. It is translated as CASSGDSHEQYF.

This sequence joins TRBV29-1 and TRBJ1-2, with unresolved D. Germline values: CDR1 SQVTM, CDR2 ANQGSEA. Trimming took off 3 bases at V and 7 bases at J, with 12 bases between the two ends. This CDR3 has 12 amino acids. CDR3 residues: CSVEHDLGGYTF. The CDR3 coding sequence is TGCAGCGTTGAGCATGATCTTGGTGGCTACACCTTC.

The gene calls are TRBV7-9 and TRBJ1-2, with D possibly being TRBD1 (5 bases). The CDR3 has 13 residues. Trimming shortened V by 5 bases and J by 4 bases, and 11 bases separated the two germline ends. Germline CDR1 reads SEHNR; CDR2 reads FQNEAQ (reference sequence). CDR3 DNA sequence: TGTGCCAGCAGCGCCGACAGAGTCTATGGCTACACCTTC. Its protein product is CASSADRVYGYTF.

The genes are TRBV7-2 and TRBJ2-3; D ambiguous. V dropped 0 bases and J dropped 1 base, with 8 bases sitting between them. The CDR3 runs to 15 residues. Germline-derived CDR1 and CDR2 are SGHTA and FQGNSA. The CDR3 sequence is CASSLALRGTDTQYF. The CDR3 DNA follows: TGTGCCAGCAGCTTAGCCCTCCGAGGCACAGATACGCAGTATTTT.

This rearrangement joins TRBV5-4 to TRBJ2-7; TRBD2 aligns across 10 bases. The germline gives CDR1 SGHNT, CDR2 YYREEE (reference sequence). The CDR3 runs to 18 residues. V dropped 6 bases and J dropped 0; count of bases not matched to a gene: 15. CDR3 DNA sequence: TGTGCCAGCACCCAAACCGGGACTAGCGCTCCGAGCTCCTACGAGCAGTACTTC. It translates to CASTQTGTSAPSSYEQYF. Drawing the rest from reference TRBV5-4 and TRBJ2-7, the complete variable domain is ETGVTQSPTHLIKTRGQQVTLRCSSQSGHNTVSWYQQALGQGPQFIFQYYREEENGRGNFPPRFSGLQFPNYSSELNVNALELDDSALYLCASTQTGTSAPSSYEQYFGPGTRLTVT.

CDR3 sequence (DNA): TGTGCCAGCAGCCCCGCAGTGAACTATGGCTACACCTTC. Amino acid sequence: CASSPAVNYGYTF. The V and J genes are TRBV6-6 and TRBJ1-2; D call uncertain. Trimming shortened V by 6 bases and J by 2 bases, and 10 bases separated the two germline ends. Germline lookup yields CDR1 MNHNY and CDR2 SVGAGI (reference sequence). CDR3 length equals 13 residues.

J is TRBJ2-2 and V is TRBV11-2, with 10 bases aligning to TRBD2. The CDR3 is made up of 16 amino acids. Per the germline V gene, CDR1 is SGHAT and CDR2 is FQNNGV. The J segment lost 6 bases and the V segment lost 4 bases, leaving 8 bases of the junction unmatched. In DNA form, the CDR3 reads TGTGCCAGCAGCTCAACGCTAGCGGGAGTGGCCGGGGAGCTGTTTTTT. This translates into CASSSTLAGVAGELFF.

This sequence joins TRBV5-5 and TRBJ2-2, with 7 bases fitting TRBD2. The CDR3 is 16 amino acids. The junction had 4 bases not matched to a gene; V was cut back by 0 bases and J by 2 bases. The V gene's germline CDR1 is SGHKS and CDR2 YYEKEE (reference sequence). The CDR3 region has the DNA TGTGCCAGCAGCTTGGATCCAGCGGGAAACACCGGGGAGCTGTTTTTT. Translation: CASSLDPAGNTGELFF.

The CDR3 sequence: CASSPGQENSYEQYF. The CDR3 DNA is TGTGCCAGCAGCCCCGGACAGGAAAACTCCTACGAGCAGTACTTC. The chain carries TRBV7-9 and TRBJ2-7, with 7 bases fitting TRBD1. After removal of 5 bases from V and 0 bases from J, the junction contained 7 bases not matched to a gene. The CDR3 is 15 residues long. Germline V gene data show CDR1 as SEHNR and CDR2 as FQNEAQ (reference sequence).

This sequence joins TRBV29-1 and TRBJ2-7, with 10 bases fitting TRBD1. The CDR3 sequence is 12 residues long. Germline CDR1 and CDR2: SQVTM and ANQGSEA. V lost 7 bases, J lost 6 bases, and 6 bases stayed unmatched. CDR3 sequence (DNA): TGCAGCGCTGGACAGGGGGGGGGCGAGCAGTACTTC. Its protein product is CSAGQGGGEQYF.

The V gene is TRBV11-3, the J gene TRBJ2-7; 7 bases align to TRBD2. Trimming at V came to 5 bases and at J to 0 bases, leaving 7 bases not matched to a gene. Germline V gives CDR1 SGHNT, CDR2 YENEEA. This CDR3 is built from 15 residues. The CDR3 loop is CASSLGRGLSYEQYF. The CDR3 coding sequence is TGTGCCAGCAGCCTTGGGAGGGGTCTCTCCTACGAGCAGTACTTC. Drawing the rest from reference TRBV11-3 and TRBJ2-7, the complete variable domain is EAGVVQSPRYKIIEKKQPVAFWCNPISGHNTLYWYLQNLGQGPELLIRYENEEAVDDSQLPKDRFSAERLKGVDSTLKIQPAELGDSAVYLCASSLGRGLSYEQYFGPGTRLTVT.

This rearrangement joins TRBV6-5 to TRBJ2-1; 7 nucleotides align to TRBD2. The germline V gene encodes CDR1 MNHEY and CDR2 SVGAGI. V gave up 8 bases and J gave up 5 bases; unmatched junction bases: 3. The CDR3 is made up of 12 amino acids. The CDR3: CASSAGDNEQFF. CDR3 bases: TGTGCCAGCTCCGCGGGAGACAATGAGCAGTTCTTC.

The V call is TRBV5-5, the J call TRBJ2-7; maybe TRBD2 (6 bases). V was shortened by 4 bases and J by 2 bases, with 13 bases between the two germline ends. The CDR3 is 14 amino acids. The germline CDR1 and CDR2 sequences are SGHKS and YYEKEE (reference sequence). The CDR3 DNA is TGTGCCAGCAGCCGGACTAATAATCCCTACGAGCAGTACTTC. The encoded protein is CASSRTNNPYEQYF.

The V and J genes are TRBV5-1 and TRBJ2-1, with D possibly being TRBD1 (7 bases). CDR1 and CDR2 (germline): SGHRS, YFSETQ. The length of the CDR3 is 16 residues. V was pared by 4 bases and J by 0 bases, with 14 bases between. The CDR3 coding sequence is TGCGCCAGCAGCGACAGGGCGGGACGCTCCTACAATGAGCAGTTCTTC. It yields the protein CASSDRAGRSYNEQFF.

To note about this clone: At one end the junction does not follow the germline gene, possibly because of a read error. The V call is TRBV6-1, the J call TRBJ1-1; D is undetermined. The CDR3 spans 13 residues. Germline assignment: CDR1 MNHNS and CDR2 SASEGT. CDR3: CASREDLNTEAFF. DNA of the CDR3: TGTGCCAGCAGGGAAGACCTGAACACTGAAGCTTTCTTT.

This chain joins TRBV7-9 and TRBJ1-2, with TRBD1 identical over 8 bases. Per germline, CDR1 SEHNR and CDR2 FQNEAQ (reference sequence). The ends lost 3 bases at V and 6 bases at J; junction bases unmatched: 9. This CDR3 region has 15 residues. The CDR3 loop is CASSLGLGQGDGYTF. CDR3 nucleotide sequence: TGTGCCAGCAGCTTGGGCTTAGGACAGGGCGATGGCTACACCTTC. The complete variable domain, with remaining parts taken from reference TRBV7-9 and TRBJ1-2, reads DTGVSQNPRHKITKRGQNVTFRCDPISEHNRLYWYRQTLGQGPEFLTYFQNEAQLEKSRLLSDRFSAERPKGSFSTLEIQRTEQGDSAMYLCASSLGLGQGDGYTFGSGTRLTVV.

The chain carries TRBV29-1 and TRBJ2-7, with TRBD2 identical over 12 bases. The V gene's germline CDR1 is SQVTM and CDR2 ANQGSEA. This CDR3 spans 15 amino acids. With V trimmed by 5 bases and J by 6 bases, 11 bases remained unmatched. The CDR3 region has the DNA TGCAGCGTTTCGTTCCGGACTAGCGGGATTCCCGAGCAGTACTTC. Its protein is CSVSFRTSGIPEQYF.

The chain's CDR3 is CASSLAPGGGYTIYF. CDR3 nucleotide sequence: TGTGCCAGCAGCTTAGCCCCCGGCGGAGGGTACACCATATATTTT. The genes are TRBV7-9 and TRBJ1-3; D is ambiguous. CDR1 is SEHNR and CDR2 is FQNEAQ in the germline V gene (reference sequence). The CDR3 runs 15 residues. The V end lost 0 bases, the J end lost 8 bases, and 14 bases lay between the germline ends.

The chain carries TRBV11-1 and TRBJ1-1; no clear D gene. Trimming cost V 5 bases and J 4 bases, with 11 bases left between them. Germline CDR1 is SGHAT and CDR2 is FQDESV (reference sequence). The CDR3 has 13 residues. CDR3 sequence reads: CASSPSKVTEAFF. In nucleotides, the CDR3 is TGTGCCAGCAGCCCTAGCAAGGTCACTGAAGCTTTCTTT.

J is TRBJ2-7 and V is TRBV5-1; TRBD2 matches 9 bases. Losses at the gene ends were 0 bases for V and 4 bases for J; bases not matched to a gene: 5. Germline values: CDR1 SGHRS, CDR2 YFSETQ. This CDR3 region has 15 residues. Here the CDR3 DNA reads TGCGCCAGCAGCTTGGCAAGCGGGAGGTTATACGAGCAGTACTTC. This encodes CASSLASGRLYEQYF.

This clone was counted only a few times. The gene calls are TRBV6-5 and TRBJ1-1; D unresolved. The CDR3 covers 13 residues. V lost 8 bases to trimming and J lost 4 bases, with 14 bases between them. Germline-derived CDR1 and CDR2 are MNHEY and SVGAGI. The CDR3 region is CASVEESGTEAFF. Here the CDR3 DNA reads TGTGCCAGCGTGGAGGAGTCGGGCACTGAAGCTTTCTTT.

The rearrangement uses TRBV4-1 and TRBJ2-7; 10 nucleotides align to TRBD2. The length of the CDR3 is 15 residues. Germline CDR1 is MGHRA and CDR2 is YSYEKL. The V gene end was trimmed by 4 bases and the J gene end by 3 bases; junction bases not matched to a gene: 6. CDR3 sequence reads: CASSPGTSDNYEQYF. The DNA for the CDR3 is TGCGCCAGCAGCCCCGGGACTAGCGACAACTACGAGCAGTACTTC.